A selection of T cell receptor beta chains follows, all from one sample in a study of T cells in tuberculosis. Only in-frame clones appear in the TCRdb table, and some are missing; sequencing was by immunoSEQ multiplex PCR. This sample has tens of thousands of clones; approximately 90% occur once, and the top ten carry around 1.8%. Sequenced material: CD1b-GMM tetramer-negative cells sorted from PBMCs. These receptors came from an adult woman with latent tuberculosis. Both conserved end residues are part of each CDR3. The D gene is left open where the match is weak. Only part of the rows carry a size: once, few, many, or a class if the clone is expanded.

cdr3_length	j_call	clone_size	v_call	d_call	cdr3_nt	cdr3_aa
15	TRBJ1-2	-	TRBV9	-	TGTGCCAGCAGCGTAGGGAGCCTCATGCACTATGGCTACACCTTC	CASSVGSLMHYGYTF
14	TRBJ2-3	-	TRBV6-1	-	TGCGCCAGCAGTGAAGAACAGTTCACAGATACGCAGTATTTT	CASSEEQFTDTQYF
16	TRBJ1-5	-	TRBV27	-	TGTGCCAGCAGTTTATGGGCCGGATCGAGCAATCAGCCCCAGCATTTT	CASSLWAGSSNQPQHF
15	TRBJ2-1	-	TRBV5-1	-	TGCGCCAGCAAAAGCGGTACGGGGTATACCAATGAGCAGTTCTTC	CASKSGTGYTNEQFF
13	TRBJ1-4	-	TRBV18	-	TGTGCCAGCTCACCAGCCGCGAATGAAAAACTGTTTTTT	CASSPAANEKLFF
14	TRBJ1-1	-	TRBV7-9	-	TGTGCCAGCAGCGCCGCGGGAGCGAACACTGAAGCTTTCTTT	CASSAAGANTEAFF
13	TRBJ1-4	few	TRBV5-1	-	TGCGCCAGCAGTGGGGGACTGAATGAAAAACTGTTTTTT	CASSGGLNEKLFF
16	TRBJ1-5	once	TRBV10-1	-	TGCGCCAGCAGTAACCGGGACATGTATAGCAATCAGCCCCAGCATTTT	CASSNRDMYSNQPQHF
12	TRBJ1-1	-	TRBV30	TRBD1	TGTGCCTGCGGACAGGGGAACACTGAAGCTTTCTTT	CACGQGNTEAFF
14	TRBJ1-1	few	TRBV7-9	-	TGTGCCAGCAGCCCCAGTGGGGGCTGGACTGAAGCTTTCTTT	CASSPSGGWTEAFF
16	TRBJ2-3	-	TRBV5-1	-	TGCGCCAGCAGCGGGACAAAGGGTTTCAGCACAGATACGCAGTATTTT	CASSGTKGFSTDTQYF
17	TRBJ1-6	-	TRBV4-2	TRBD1	TGTGCCAGCAGCCAAGGCCCGACAGGGAGCGACGGTTCACCCCTCCACTTT	CASSQGPTGSDGSPLHF
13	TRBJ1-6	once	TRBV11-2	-	TGTGCCAGCAGCCCGGCCGGTAGCTCACCCCTCCACTTT	CASSPAGSSPLHF
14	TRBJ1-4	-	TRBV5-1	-	TGCGCCAGCAGCCCGCAGGCAACTAATGAAAAACTGTTTTTT	CASSPQATNEKLFF
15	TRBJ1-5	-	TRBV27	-	TGTGCCAGCAGTTTTTCAGTCCATGGCAATCAGCCCCAGCATTTT	CASSFSVHGNQPQHF
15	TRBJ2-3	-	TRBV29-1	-	TGCAGCGTTCCTAAGACTAGAAGGTGGTCTGATACGCAGTATTTT	CSVPKTRRWSDTQYF
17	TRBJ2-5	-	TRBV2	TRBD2	TGTGCCAGCAGTGATAGGTCTAGCGGGAGCTTCCAAGAGACCCAGTACTTC	CASSDRSSGSFQETQYF
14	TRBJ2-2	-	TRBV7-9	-	TGTGCCAGTGGCAACTCGGGTAACACCGGGGAGCTGTTTTTT	CASGNSGNTGELFF
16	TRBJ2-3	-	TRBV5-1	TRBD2	TGCGCCAGCAGCCTAGCGGGACTAGCGGGTTCGGATACGCAGTATTTT	CASSLAGLAGSDTQYF
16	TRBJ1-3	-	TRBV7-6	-	TGTGCCAGCAGCTTAGGGACACCGGACTCTGGAAACACCATATATTTT	CASSLGTPDSGNTIYF
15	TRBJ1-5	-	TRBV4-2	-	TGTGCCAGCAGCCAAGATTCGGGGAACAATCAGCCCCAGCATTTT	CASSQDSGNNQPQHF
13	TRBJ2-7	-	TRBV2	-	TGTGCCAGCAGTTTTTCAAGGGGTCTCGAGCAGTACTTC	CASSFSRGLEQYF
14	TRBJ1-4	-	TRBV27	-	TGTGCCAGCAGACGCGCCCTCCCAGGGGAAAAACTGTTTTTT	CASRRALPGEKLFF
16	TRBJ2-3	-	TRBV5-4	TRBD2	TGTGCCAGCAGCCAGACTAGCGGGGGGCGTGTAGATACGCAGTATTTT	CASSQTSGGRVDTQYF
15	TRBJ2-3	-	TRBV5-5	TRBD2	TGTGCCAGCAGCCGTATCGGGGGGATTACAGATACGCAGTATTTT	CASSRIGGITDTQYF
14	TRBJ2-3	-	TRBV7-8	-	TGTGCCAGCAGCGATGCGCCGCGCACAGATACGCAGTATTTT	CASSDAPRTDTQYF
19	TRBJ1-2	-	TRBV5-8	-	TGTGCCAGCAGCTTGGCGGGATTTGGGATAGGGTTTGGTCCGGGAGGCTACACCTTC	CASSLAGFGIGFGPGGYTF
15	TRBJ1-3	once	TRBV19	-	TGTGCCAGTACCAAACGAGACTTCTCTGGAAACACCATATATTTT	CASTKRDFSGNTIYF
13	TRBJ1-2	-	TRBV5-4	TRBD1	TGTGCCAGCAGCTCCGAGGGGGCTGGGGGCTACACCTTC	CASSSEGAGGYTF
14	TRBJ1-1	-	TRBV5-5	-	TGTGCCAGCAGCTTGATTCCCGGGAACACTGAAGCTTTCTTT	CASSLIPGNTEAFF
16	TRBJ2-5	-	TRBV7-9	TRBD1	TGTGCCAGCAGCTGGGGGGACAGGGGGACCCAAGAGACCCAGTACTTC	CASSWGDRGTQETQYF
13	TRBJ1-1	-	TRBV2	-	TGTGCCAGCAGTGAACAGGGGAACACTGAAGCTTTCTTT	CASSEQGNTEAFF
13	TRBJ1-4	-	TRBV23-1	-	TGCGCCAGCCCCCAGGGGACTAATGAAAAACTGTTTTTT	CASPQGTNEKLFF
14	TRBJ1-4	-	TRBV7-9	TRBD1	TGTGCCAGCAGCCCTCAGGGGGTGGAGGAAAAACTGTTTTTT	CASSPQGVEEKLFF
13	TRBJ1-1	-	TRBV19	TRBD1	TGTGCCAGTAGTGTCGACAGGGCCACTGAAGCTTTCTTT	CASSVDRATEAFF
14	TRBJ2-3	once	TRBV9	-	TGTGCCAGCAGCGCCCGTATCGGCACAGATACGCAGTATTTT	CASSARIGTDTQYF